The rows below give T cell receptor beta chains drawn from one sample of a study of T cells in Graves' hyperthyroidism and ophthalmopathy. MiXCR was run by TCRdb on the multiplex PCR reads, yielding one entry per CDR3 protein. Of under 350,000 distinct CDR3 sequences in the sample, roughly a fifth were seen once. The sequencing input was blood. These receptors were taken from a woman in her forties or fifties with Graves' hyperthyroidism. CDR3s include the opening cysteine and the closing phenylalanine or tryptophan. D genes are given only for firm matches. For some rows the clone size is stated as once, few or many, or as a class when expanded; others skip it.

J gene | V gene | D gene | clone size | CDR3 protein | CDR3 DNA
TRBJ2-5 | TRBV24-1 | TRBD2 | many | CATSDVSGSWETQYF | TGTGCCACCAGTGACGTTAGCGGGAGTTGGGAGACCCAGTACTTC
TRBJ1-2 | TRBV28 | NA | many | CASGRDINYGYTF | TGTGCCAGCGGAAGGGACATTAACTATGGCTACACCTTC
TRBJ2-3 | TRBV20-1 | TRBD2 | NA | CSAIVPAGGPRTDTQYF | TGCAGTGCTATTGTCCCAGCGGGAGGGCCGAGAACAGATACGCAGTATTTT
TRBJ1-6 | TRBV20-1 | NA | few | CSADSGRSYNSPLHF | TGCAGTGCTGACTCAGGCAGGAGTTATAATTCACCCCTCCACTTT
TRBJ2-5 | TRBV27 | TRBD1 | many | CASSSGQLLGETQYF | TGTGCCAGCAGTTCGGGACAGCTACTAGGGGAGACCCAGTACTTC
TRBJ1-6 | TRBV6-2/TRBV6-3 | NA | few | CASSYSPLRIGNSPLHF | TGTGCCAGCAGTTACTCTCCCCTAAGGATCGGGAATTCACCCCTCCACTTT
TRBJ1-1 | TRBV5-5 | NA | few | CASSFRQNTEAFF | TGTGCCAGCAGCTTTAGGCAGAACACTGAAGCTTTCTTT
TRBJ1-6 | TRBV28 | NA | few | CASAQRGGFYNSPLHF | TGTGCCAGCGCCCAGCGGGGGGGCTTCTATAATTCACCCCTCCACTTT
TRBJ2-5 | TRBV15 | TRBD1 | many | CATSREDRAEETQYF | TGTGCCACCAGCAGAGAGGACAGGGCGGAAGAGACCCAGTACTTC
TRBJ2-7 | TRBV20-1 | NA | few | CSARGEYEQYF | TGCAGTGCTAGAGGGGAGTACGAGCAGTACTTC
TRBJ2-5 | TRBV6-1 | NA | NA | CASSERQVFQETQYF | TGTGCCAGCAGTGAGAGACAGGTCTTTCAAGAGACCCAGTACTTC
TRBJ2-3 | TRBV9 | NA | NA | CASSVEGSSTDTQYF | TGTGCCAGCAGCGTAGAGGGTTCTAGCACAGATACGCAGTATTTT
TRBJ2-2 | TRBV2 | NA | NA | CASSPFLTAENTGELFF | TGTGCCAGCTCACCATTTTTGACAGCGGAGAACACCGGGGAGCTGTTTTTT
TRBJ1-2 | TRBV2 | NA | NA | CASSSPNRAYGYTF | TGTGCCAGCAGTTCCCCTAACAGGGCGTATGGCTACACCTTC
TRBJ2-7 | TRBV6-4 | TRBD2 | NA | CASSYSISGSILGNYEQYF | TGTGCCAGCAGTTACTCAATTAGCGGGAGTATATTGGGGAACTACGAGCAGTACTTC
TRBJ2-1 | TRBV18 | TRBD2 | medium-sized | CASSPTSGIDEQFF | TGTGCCAGCTCACCCACTAGCGGGATAGATGAGCAGTTCTTC
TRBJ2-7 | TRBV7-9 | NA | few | CASSLKTRASHSYEQYF | TGTGCCAGCAGCCTGAAAACCCGTGCCTCCCACTCCTACGAGCAGTACTTC
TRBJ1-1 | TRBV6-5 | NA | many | CASSYSRAFRNTEAFF | TGTGCCAGCAGTTACTCGCGAGCCTTTCGAAACACTGAAGCTTTCTTT
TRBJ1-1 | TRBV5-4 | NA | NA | CASSWGGGLTEAFF | TGTGCCAGCAGCTGGGGGGGGGGCCTCACTGAAGCTTTCTTT
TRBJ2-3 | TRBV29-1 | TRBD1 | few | CSVVGGQGSTDTQYF | TGCAGCGTTGTTGGCGGACAGGGGAGCACAGATACGCAGTATTTT
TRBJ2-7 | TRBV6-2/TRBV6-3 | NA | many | CASSKLQGYEQYF | TGTGCCAGCAGCAAACTTCAGGGCTACGAGCAGTACTTC
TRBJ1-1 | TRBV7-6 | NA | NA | CASSRTGSYTEAFF | TGTGCCAGCAGCCGTACAGGGTCTTACACTGAAGCTTTCTTT
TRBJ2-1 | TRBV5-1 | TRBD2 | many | CASSLGISGSSYNEQFF | TGCGCCAGCAGCTTGGGCATTAGCGGGAGCTCCTACAATGAGCAGTTCTTC
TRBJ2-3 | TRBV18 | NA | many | CASSPGLWEDSPDTQYF | TGTGCCAGCTCACCAGGGTTGTGGGAGGACTCTCCAGATACGCAGTATTTT
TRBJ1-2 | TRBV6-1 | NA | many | CASSPDSDYGYTF | TGTGCCAGCAGTCCCGATAGTGACTATGGCTACACCTTC
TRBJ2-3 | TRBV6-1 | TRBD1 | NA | CASRSERTGGENTQYF | TGTGCCAGCAGATCTGAGAGGACAGGGGGCGAAAATACGCAGTATTTT
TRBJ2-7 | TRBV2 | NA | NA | CAITPGVGFGYEQYF | TGTGCCATAACACCGGGGGTAGGGTTCGGCTACGAGCAGTACTTC
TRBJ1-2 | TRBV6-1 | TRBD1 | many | CASTYAGTGFNGYTF | TGTGCCAGCACTTACGCCGGGACAGGATTTAATGGCTACACCTTC
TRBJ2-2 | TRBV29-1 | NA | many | CSTVVTGELFF | TGCAGTACGGTTGTGACCGGGGAGCTGTTTTTT
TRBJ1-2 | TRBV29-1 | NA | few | CSVDREGYTF | TGCAGCGTTGACAGGGAAGGCTACACCTTC
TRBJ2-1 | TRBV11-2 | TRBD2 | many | CASSLPAGGTSGRLAYNEQFF | TGTGCCAGCAGCTTACCCGCTGGCGGGACTAGCGGGCGCCTTGCCTACAATGAGCAGTTCTTC
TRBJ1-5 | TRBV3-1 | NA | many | CASSPTGRNQPQHF | TGTGCCAGCAGCCCTACGGGGAGGAATCAGCCCCAGCATTTT
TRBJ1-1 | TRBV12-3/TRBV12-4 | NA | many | CASSFTGFTEAFF | TGTGCCAGCAGTTTTACGGGGTTCACTGAAGCTTTCTTT
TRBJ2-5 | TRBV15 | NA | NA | CATSRGGGLRWGETQYF | TGTGCCACCAGCAGAGGGGGCGGGTTGAGGTGGGGAGAGACCCAGTACTTC
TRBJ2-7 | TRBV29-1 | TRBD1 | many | CSVDSTGTSEQYF | TGCAGCGTCGACTCGACAGGGACAAGCGAGCAGTACTTC
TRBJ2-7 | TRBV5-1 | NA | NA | CASSSLRDTYEQYF | TGCGCCAGCAGCTCCCTGAGGGACACCTACGAGCAGTACTTC